The 15 T cell receptor beta chains presented below share a single source sample, sequenced in a study of T cell clonotyping in hematopoietic cell transplantation (dated by TCRdb to about 2021). Receptor amplification or capture employed the immunoSEQ multiplex PCR assay. TCRdb limited this immuneACCESS table to in-frame rearrangements with V and J called. A share of clones is missing; checked studies link under half to unresolved V genes, and the rest is unexplained. This sample has fewer than 70,000 clones in its table, and just under 95% of those were observed once. The ten largest clonotypes hold roughly 1.7% of the sample. Sequenced sample: peripheral blood mononuclear cells. The origin of the receptors is a man aged 50 to 59 in good health. Some clones in this sample may be carry-over from other donors' samples.

The chain has TRBV4-1 and TRBJ1-5; D remains unclear. Trimming took 5 bases from V and 0 from J, leaving 11 bases between them. This CDR3 region has 15 residues. The germline gives CDR1 MGHRA, CDR2 YSYEKL. Here the CDR3 DNA reads TGCGCCAGCAGCTCAAACCAGGTTAGCAATCAGCCCCAGCATTTT. Protein product: CASSSNQVSNQPQHF.

The chain joins TRBV11-2 to TRBJ2-3; D call uncertain. From germline, CDR1 is SGHAT and CDR2 FQNNGV. V lost 4 bases and J lost 0, with 11 bases in between. The CDR3 spans 15 residues. The CDR3 DNA is TGTGCCAGCAGCTCCCCTTCGAGAAGCACAGATACGCAGTATTTT. Its translation is CASSSPSRSTDTQYF.

On this clone itself: At one end the junction does not follow the germline gene, possibly because of a read error. The rearrangement uses TRBV4-3 and TRBJ2-7; TRBD2 agrees at 7 bases. CDR1 LGHNA and CDR2 YSLEER come from the germline V gene. CDR3 size: 14 residues. The CDR3 region is CASSQEHLSSGFHF. CDR3 in DNA: TGCGCCAGCAGCCAAGAACATTTGAGTAGCGGGTTCCACTTC.

This clone was counted once. This sequence joins TRBV4-3 and TRBJ1-2; no reliable D call. This CDR3 comprises 16 residues. Germline V gene data show CDR1 as LGHNA and CDR2 as YSLEER. The V gene lost 0 bases and the J gene lost 1 base, with 12 bases spanning the gap. The CDR3 DNA reads as TGCGCCAGCAGCCAAGATGCGGGAGGAGGTAACTATGGCTACACCTTC. Protein: CASSQDAGGGNYGYTF.

V and J are TRBV30 and TRBJ1-1; D possibly corresponds to TRBD1 (6 bases). CDR3 size: 14 residues. The V gene's germline CDR1 is GTSNPN and CDR2 SVGIG (reference sequence). Trimming shortened V by 5 bases and J by 6 bases, and 19 bases separated the two germline ends. CDR3 sequence: CAWLPGGGGAEAFF. The CDR3 nucleotides are TGTGCCTGGTTACCAGGAGGCGGGGGCGCTGAAGCTTTCTTT.

This sequence joins TRBV28 and TRBJ2-3; 10 bases match TRBD2. The CDR3 runs 16 residues. Germline CDR1 and CDR2: MDHEN and SYDVKM. J was trimmed by 1 base and V by 6 bases; bases with no gene match: 7. In DNA, the CDR3 is TGTGCCAGCAGCACTTGGGGGACTAGCGGCACAGATACGCAGTATTTT. Protein product: CASSTWGTSGTDTQYF.

The J gene is TRBJ2-1, the V gene TRBV5-1; possibly TRBD1 for D (6 bases). The CDR3 is 15 amino acids. Germline lookup yields CDR1 SGHRS and CDR2 YFSETQ. Trimming cost V 4 bases and J 0 bases, with 11 bases left between them. CDR3 sequence reads: CASSEDRISYNEQFF. In nucleotides, the CDR3 is TGCGCCAGCAGCGAGGACAGAATCTCCTACAATGAGCAGTTCTTC.

V usage is TRBV10-3 and J usage is TRBJ2-5, with TRBD2 matching over 8 bases. Germline V gene data show CDR1 as ENHRY and CDR2 as SYGVKD. Trimming at V came to 3 bases and at J to 8 bases, leaving 11 bases not matched to a gene. The CDR3 has 15 amino acids. The CDR3 is CAISDQTSVSSTQYF. CDR3 in DNA: TGTGCCATCAGTGACCAGACTAGCGTGAGTAGTACCCAGTACTTC.

J is TRBJ1-1 and V is TRBV18, with unresolved D. CDR1 and CDR2 from the germline V gene are KGHSH and LQKENI. The CDR3 has 16 residues. Trimming stripped 0 bases from V and 3 bases from J, with 14 bases between. CDR3: CASSPPSSLGYTEAFF. In DNA form, the CDR3 reads TGTGCCAGCTCACCACCGTCGTCGTTAGGGTACACTGAAGCTTTCTTT.

The rearrangement links TRBV28 to TRBJ2-3; TRBD2 is a possible D gene (5 bases). Germline CDR1 reads MDHEN; CDR2 reads SYDVKM. Between the trimmed V and J ends, which lost 7 bases and 2 bases, there was a span of 10 bases. The CDR3 spans 13 residues. As DNA, the CDR3 is TGTGCCAGCAAGAGGGCCTTCACAGATACGCAGTATTTT. This translates into CASKRAFTDTQYF.

This clone showed up just once. The genes are TRBV10-3 and TRBJ2-1, with 8 bases matching TRBD1. The CDR3 loop spans 13 amino acids. Germline values: CDR1 ENHRY, CDR2 SYGVKD. V lost 6 bases, J lost 4 bases, and 2 bases stayed unmatched. For the CDR3, the DNA is TGTGCCATCAGCCGGACAGGGTACAATGAGCAGTTCTTC. It encodes CAISRTGYNEQFF.

V is TRBV19 and J is TRBJ1-1, with D perhaps matching TRBD1 (5 bases). Per germline, CDR1 LNHDA and CDR2 SQIVND (reference sequence). The CDR3 is 13 residues long. V was pared by 7 bases and J by 4 bases, with 13 bases between. CDR3 bases: TGTGCCAGTATTGGCCAGGGCGTCACTGAAGCTTTCTTT. As protein: CASIGQGVTEAFF. Complete variable domain (other parts from reference TRBV19 and TRBJ1-1): DGGITQSPKYLFRKEGQNVTLSCEQNLNHDAMYWYRQDPGQGLRLIYYSQIVNDFQKGDIAEGYSVSREKKESFPLTVTSAQKNPTAFYLCASIGQGVTEAFFGQGTRLTVV.

The genes are TRBV7-3 and TRBJ2-3; 8 positions match TRBD2. CDR3 length equals 15 residues. Germline CDR1 reads SGHTA; CDR2 reads FQGTGA. Losses at the gene ends were 5 bases for V and 4 bases for J; bases not matched to a gene: 8. The CDR3 DNA follows: TGTGCCAGCAGCAGGATCAGCGGGAGCCCAGATACGCAGTATTTT. Amino acids: CASSRISGSPDTQYF. The full variable domain, completed using reference TRBV7-3 and TRBJ2-3, is GAGVSQTPSNKVTEKGKYVELRCDPISGHTALYWYRQSLGQGPEFLIYFQGTGAADDSGLPNDRFFAVRPEGSVSTLKIQRTERGDSAVYLCASSRISGSPDTQYFGPGTRLTVL.

V usage is TRBV30 and J usage is TRBJ2-2, with D unclear. V was shortened by 7 bases and J by 8 bases, with 11 bases between the two germline ends. In germline, CDR1 is GTSNPN, CDR2 SVGIG (reference sequence). The CDR3 runs 11 residues. This CDR3 reads CASTWEGELFF. The CDR3 nucleotides are TGTGCCTCAACCTGGGAAGGGGAGCTGTTTTTT.

J is TRBJ1-2 and V is TRBV7-2; a weak D match, TRBD1 (6 bases). The CDR3 has 14 amino acids. Deletions cut 4 bases from V and 8 bases from J, with 17 bases between. CDR1 is SGHTA, CDR2 FQGNSA, per germline. The CDR3 region is CASSYVTGPGGYTF. The CDR3 DNA reads as TGTGCCAGCAGCTATGTGACAGGACCGGGGGGCTACACCTTC.